The rows below give T cell receptor beta chains drawn from one sample of a study of blood T cells in healthy people across ages. A single record per CDR3 protein comes from TCRdb applying MiXCR to the 5' RACE reads. The repertoire includes some 1.5 million distinct CDR3 sequences, approximately 43% of them detected once, and more than 4% sits in the top ten. Source material: blood. The receptor source for this set is a woman aged 18-29 years in good health. CDR3s include the opening cysteine and the closing phenylalanine or tryptophan. Fields, in order: D gene, V gene, J gene, clone size, CDR3 protein, CDR3 DNA. D genes are given only for firm matches. Some rows have no size entry. The others give once, few or many, or a class for an expanded clone.

D: .; V: TRBV7-9; J: TRBJ2-7; size: .; CDR3: CASSLVRGIPYEQYF; DNA: TGTGCCAGCAGCTTAGTTCGGGGGATACCCTACGAGCAGTACTTC
D: .; V: TRBV27; J: TRBJ1-1; size: .; CDR3: CASSFFAGTNTEAFF; DNA: TGTGCCAGCAGTTTCTTTGCAGGAACTAACACTGAAGCTTTCTTT
D: .; V: TRBV7-2; J: TRBJ1-5; size: many; CDR3: CASSLMGRYQPQHF; DNA: TGTGCCAGCAGCTTAATGGGACGGTATCAGCCCCAGCATTTT
D: TRBD1; V: TRBV11-2; J: TRBJ2-7; size: .; CDR3: CASSLTRDSRYEQYF; DNA: TGTGCCAGCAGCTTAACCCGGGACAGCAGGTACGAGCAGTACTTC
D: .; V: TRBV4-3; J: TRBJ2-1; size: .; CDR3: CASSQGTFRGFYNEQFF; DNA: TGCGCCAGCAGCCAAGGGACATTCAGAGGATTCTACAATGAGCAGTTCTTC
D: .; V: TRBV2; J: TRBJ1-6; size: .; CDR3: CASRPTGTPLHF; DNA: TGTGCCAGCAGGCCTACAGGGACACCCCTCCACTTT
D: .; V: TRBV7-3; J: TRBJ2-7; size: .; CDR3: CASSTQGGGLDEQYF; DNA: TGTGCCAGCAGCACCCAAGGGGGAGGTCTCGATGAGCAGTACTTC
D: .; V: TRBV21-1; J: TRBJ2-4; size: .; CDR3: CASPRGKNIQYF; DNA: TGTGCCAGCCCTAGGGGGAAAAACATTCAGTACTTC
D: .; V: TRBV5-6; J: TRBJ2-3; size: .; CDR3: CASRSGSYTQYF; DNA: TGTGCCAGCAGATCTGGGAGCTATACGCAGTATTTT
D: .; V: TRBV19; J: TRBJ2-7; size: once; CDR3: CASSPPKRGGRDEQYF; DNA: TGTGCCAGTAGTCCCCCCAAGAGGGGGGGCCGGGACGAGCAGTACTTC
D: TRBD2; V: TRBV7-2; J: TRBJ2-5; size: .; CDR3: CASSESGGNYNEQYF; DNA: TGTGCCAGCAGCGAAAGCGGGGGGAACTACAATGAGCAGTACTTC
D: TRBD2; V: TRBV27; J: TRBJ2-1; size: .; CDR3: CASSPSGSGRATSYNEQFF; DNA: TGTGCCAGCAGTCCGAGTGGTAGCGGGAGGGCTACTTCCTACAATGAGCAGTTCTTC
D: TRBD1; V: TRBV4-1; J: TRBJ2-4; size: .; CDR3: CVSSSQGEAKNIQYF; DNA: TGCGTCAGCAGCTCCCAGGGGGAAGCCAAAAACATTCAGTACTTC
D: .; V: TRBV12-3/TRBV12-4; J: TRBJ1-2; size: few; CDR3: CASRRTSYGYTF; DNA: TGTGCCAGCAGAAGGACAAGTTATGGCTACACCTTC
D: .; V: TRBV6-2/TRBV6-3; J: TRBJ1-5; size: few; CDR3: CASRMFGQGNQPQHF; DNA: TGTGCCAGCAGAATGTTCGGGCAGGGCAATCAGCCCCAGCATTTT
D: .; V: TRBV20-1; J: TRBJ1-5; size: .; CDR3: CSAIPQLVVGGQPQHF; DNA: TGCAGTGCTATCCCTCAGTTAGTCGTTGGGGGTCAGCCCCAGCATTTT